These 18 T cell receptor beta chains were all obtained from the same sample, sequenced in a study of T cell responses to AZD1222 COVID-19 vaccine. The repertoire was sequenced with immunoSEQ multiplex PCR; TCRdb's copy has only in-frame clones and lacks some. Of around 140,000 clones listed, roughly nine tenths are singletons. The specimen comprised peripheral blood, sampled on day 0 of AZD1222 vaccination. These receptor sequences come from an adult in good health.

This chain joins TRBV4-2 and TRBJ2-7; 8 bases map to TRBD2. The CDR3 sequence is 15 residues long. Germline V lookup: CDR1 LGHNA, CDR2 YNFKEQ. J was trimmed by 2 bases and V by 7 bases; bases with no gene match: 10. CDR3 sequence (DNA): TGTGCCAGCACCCTCTTACCCGGGGGGGCCTACGAGCAGTACTTC. Translating gives CASTLLPGGAYEQYF.

The chain links TRBV5-1 to TRBJ2-7; TRBD2 matches 9 bases. With 5 bases clipped from V and 1 base from J, the junction kept 19 bases outside the gene matches. Germline lookup yields CDR1 SGHRS and CDR2 YFSETQ. The CDR3 covers 19 residues. This CDR3 reads CASSLSGSSRLLTSYEQYF. CDR3 bases: TGCGCCAGCAGTCTTAGCGGGAGTTCCAGATTGCTAACGTCCTACGAGCAGTACTTC.

The chain joins TRBV7-8 to TRBJ2-3; possibly TRBD2 for D (6 bases). The CDR3 loop spans 16 amino acids. Trimming stripped 5 bases from V and 0 bases from J, with 15 bases between. Germline V lookup: CDR1 SGHVS, CDR2 FQNEAQ. CDR3 DNA: TGTGCCAGCAGCCGTTTCACTAGCCAAAGCACAGATACGCAGTATTTT. It specifies CASSRFTSQSTDTQYF.

This clone was seen just once. CDR3 DNA: TGTGCCAGCAGTCCGACGGTGAATGAGCAGTTCTTC. It specifies CASSPTVNEQFF. The chain links TRBV12-3 or TRBV12-4 to TRBJ2-1; no clear D gene. The CDR3 covers 12 residues. Deletions cut 5 bases from V and 7 bases from J, with 9 bases between.

With respect to this clone: Other DNA sequences in the sample encode the same CDR3. V and J are TRBV2 and TRBJ1-6; possibly TRBD1 for D (5 bases). In germline, CDR1 is SNHLY, CDR2 FYNNEI. V was clipped by 2 bases and J by 6 bases, with 5 bases between them. The CDR3 is 13 amino acids. The CDR3 coding sequence is TGTGCCAGCAGTGAAAGGGGTAATTCACCCCTCCACTTT. It codes for CASSERGNSPLHF.

This chain joins TRBV7-2 and TRBJ2-7; D remains unclear. The V end lost 1 base, the J end lost 0 bases, and 10 bases lay between the germline ends. The CDR3 contains 15 residues. The germline V gene encodes CDR1 SGHTA and CDR2 FQGNSA. CDR3 bases: TGTGCCAGCAGCTTAGATCAGAGGAGCTCCTACGAGCAGTACTTC. Translating it yields CASSLDQRSSYEQYF.

The chain is built from TRBV5-1 and TRBJ2-1, with 9 bases aligning to TRBD2. The V segment lost 1 base and the J segment 8 bases; nucleotides outside the gene matches: 7. This CDR3 has 15 residues. Germline V gene sequence: CDR1 SGHRS, CDR2 YFSETQ. The CDR3 loop reads CASSLSLAGRDEQFF. CDR3 in DNA: TGCGCCAGCAGCTTGAGTCTAGCGGGAAGGGATGAGCAGTTCTTC.

This clone was seen more than once but under ten times. The V and J genes are TRBV20-1 and TRBJ2-2; maybe TRBD2 (5 bases). This CDR3 region has 14 residues. V lost 3 bases to trimming and J lost 0 bases, with 8 bases between them. CDR1 and CDR2 from the germline V gene are DFQATT and SNEGSKA (reference sequence). The CDR3 is CSASNSANTGELFF. As DNA, the CDR3 is TGCAGTGCTAGTAATAGCGCGAACACCGGGGAGCTGTTTTTT.

The rearrangement uses TRBV7-8 and TRBJ2-7, with a possible D match to TRBD1 (6 bases). Deletions cut 0 bases from V and 2 bases from J, with 11 bases between. CDR1 and CDR2 from the germline V gene are SGHVS and FQNEAQ. The CDR3 contains 15 residues. The CDR3 spells CASSLAGTLTYEQYF. The CDR3 DNA sequence: TGTGCCAGCAGCTTAGCGGGGACACTCACCTACGAGCAGTACTTC.

The rearrangement uses TRBV28 and TRBJ1-3, with no clear D. With 2 bases removed from V and 6 bases from J, the gap between germline ends came to 5 bases. Germline V gene lookup returns CDR1 MDHEN and CDR2 SYDVKM. The CDR3 length is 12 residues. The CDR3 is CASSLPTNTIYF. CDR3 sequence (DNA): TGTGCCAGCAGTTTACCGACAAACACCATATATTTT.

The chain uses TRBV19 and TRBJ2-5; the match to TRBD2 covers 14 bases. Trimming cost V 6 bases and J 7 bases; bases outside gene matches: 10. CDR1 is LNHDA and CDR2 is SQIVND in the germline V gene (reference sequence). There are 16 residues in the CDR3. CDR3 sequence (DNA): TGTGCCAGTAGATCAGTTCCCGGGACTAGCGGGGGGACCCAGTACTTC. Protein: CASRSVPGTSGGTQYF.

The J gene is TRBJ1-1, the V gene TRBV27; maybe TRBD1 (6 bases). Trimming stripped 1 base from V and 8 bases from J, with 20 bases between. The CDR3 extends over 16 amino acids. Looked up from germline, CDR1 is MNHEY and CDR2 is SMNVEV (reference sequence). DNA for the CDR3: TGTGCCAGCAGTTTATTGGGTGGACAGCTACACAGAGAAGCTTTCTTT. Protein: CASSLLGGQLHREAFF.

This clone has more than one count but fewer than ten. V usage is TRBV11-2 and J usage is TRBJ2-7; 10 nucleotides line up with TRBD1. The CDR3 is 14 residues long. After removal of 5 bases from V and 5 bases from J, the junction contained 6 bases not matched to a gene. Germline lookup yields CDR1 SGHAT and CDR2 FQNNGV. The chain's CDR3 is CASSLDRGLDEQYF. Here the CDR3 DNA reads TGTGCCAGCAGCCTCGACAGGGGGCTCGACGAGCAGTACTTC.

V gene TRBV9 combines with J gene TRBJ2-5; perhaps TRBD2 as D (6 bases). Germline V CDR1 and CDR2: SGDLS, YYNGEE. V was clipped by 3 bases and J by 1 base, with 16 bases between them. CDR3 length: 16 residues. Here the CDR3 DNA reads TGTGCCAGCAGCGGGCATTTTAGCGGACTCCAAGAGACCCAGTACTTC. This translates into CASSGHFSGLQETQYF.

The V gene is TRBV18, the J gene TRBJ2-5; D is unclear. The CDR3 covers 15 residues. Trimming removed 2 bases from V and 1 base from J, with 11 bases in between. Germline V gives CDR1 KGHSH, CDR2 LQKENI. CDR3 sequence reads: CASSPGNALQETQYF. In DNA form, the CDR3 reads TGTGCCAGCTCACCAGGGAATGCCCTCCAAGAGACCCAGTACTTC.

The chain links TRBV7-9 to TRBJ2-1; D might be TRBD2 (5 bases). The CDR3 consists of 15 residues. Trimming left V 5 bases short and J 9 bases short, with 20 bases between. The germline gives CDR1 SEHNR, CDR2 FQNEAQ (reference sequence). The CDR3 spells CASSRPLLEGAEQFF. The CDR3, as DNA: TGTGCCAGCAGCCGTCCTCTCTTAGAGGGTGCTGAGCAGTTCTTC. Complete variable domain (other parts from reference TRBV7-9 and TRBJ2-1): DTGVSQNPRHKITKRGQNVTFRCDPISEHNRLYWYRQTLGQGPEFLTYFQNEAQLEKSRLLSDRFSAERPKGSFSTLEIQRTEQGDSAMYLCASSRPLLEGAEQFFGPGTRLTVL.

This chain uses TRBV28 with TRBJ2-7, with D tentatively TRBD2 (5 bases). In germline, CDR1 is MDHEN, CDR2 SYDVKM. Deletions cut 6 bases from V and 7 bases from J, with 13 bases between. The CDR3 loop spans 12 amino acids. This CDR3 is CASSSRGREQYF. CDR3 in DNA: TGTGCCAGCAGCTCCCGCGGGCGGGAGCAGTACTTC. Based on the CDR3 plus reference TRBV28 and TRBJ2-7, the full variable domain is DVKVTQSSRYLVKRTGEKVFLECVQDMDHENMFWYRQDPGLGLRLIYFSYDVKMKEKGDIPEGYSVSREKKERFSLILESASTNQTSMYLCASSSRGREQYFGPGTRLTVT.

The chain joins TRBV6-4 to TRBJ1-6; D not resolved. Trimming shortened V by 6 bases and J by 6 bases, and 9 bases separated the two germline ends. Looked up from germline, CDR1 is MRHNA and CDR2 is SNTAGT. The CDR3 has 13 residues. CDR3 bases: TGTGCCAGCAGGGACGGAACTAATTCACCCCTCCACTTT. Encoded protein: CASRDGTNSPLHF.